This passage covers 27 T cell receptor beta chains from one sample sequenced in a study of graft-versus-host responses after intestinal transplantation. This table comes from immunoSEQ multiplex PCR, and its TCRdb copy is limited to in-frame clones, with some not included. The sample lists 98,000 or so clones, about 90% occurring once. Antigens for these TCRs are unknown. The sample was unstimulated CD4+ T cells sorted from spleen or lymph node cells, taken before intestinal transplant. The receptors originated from a human donor who received an intestinal transplant.

This chain connects TRBV7-3 to TRBJ2-3; D remains unclear. Germline V gene lookup returns CDR1 SGHTA and CDR2 FQGTGA. V lost 0 bases and J lost 5, with 9 bases in between. This CDR3 is 14 amino acids long. CDR3 in amino acids: CASSLTGPGDTQYF. CDR3 nucleotides: TGTGCCAGCAGCTTAACCGGGCCGGGAGATACGCAGTATTTT.

This chain uses TRBV9 with TRBJ2-1; 8 nucleotides agree with TRBD2. The CDR3 spans 16 residues. In germline, CDR1 is SGDLS, CDR2 YYNGEE. Trimming at V came to 0 bases and at J to 8 bases, leaving 10 bases not matched to a gene. The CDR3 spells CASSVGPSGRTDEQFF. In DNA, the CDR3 is TGTGCCAGCAGCGTAGGGCCAAGCGGGAGAACCGATGAGCAGTTCTTC.

The chain links TRBV5-4 to TRBJ2-7; unclear D gene. V was pared by 3 bases and J by 2 bases, with 9 bases between. The CDR3 sequence is 13 residues long. Germline CDR1 SGHNT, CDR2 YYREEE (reference sequence). CDR3 amino acids: CASSSGPTYEQYF. The CDR3 coding sequence is TGTGCCAGCAGCTCCGGTCCAACCTACGAGCAGTACTTC.

V usage is TRBV4-1 and J usage is TRBJ2-5; TRBD1 is a possible D gene (5 bases). Germline assignment: CDR1 MGHRA and CDR2 YSYEKL. The V and J ends lost 1 base and 2 bases respectively, with 11 bases between them. CDR3 length: 15 residues. This chain's CDR3 is CASSQARVLQETQYF. In DNA, the CDR3 is TGCGCCAGCAGCCAAGCCAGGGTTTTGCAAGAGACCCAGTACTTC.

This clone was counted only a few times. The chain is built from TRBV6-5 and TRBJ1-1, with D perhaps TRBD1 (6 bases). The CDR3 loop spans 15 amino acids. Germline V gene data show CDR1 as MNHEY and CDR2 as SVGAGI. The ends were cut back, 4 bases at V and 4 bases at J, with 16 bases in the middle. Here the CDR3 reads CASSLQGWGFTEAFF. The DNA for the CDR3 is TGTGCCAGCAGTTTACAGGGTTGGGGTTTCACTGAAGCTTTCTTT.

This clone has just one count. V and J are TRBV12-5 and TRBJ2-1, with a possible D match to TRBD2 (5 bases). There are 15 residues in the CDR3. Trimming left V 1 base short and J 8 bases short, with 15 bases between. The germline gives CDR1 LGHNT, CDR2 FRNRAP. The CDR3 protein is CASGLGLSGSDEQFF. The CDR3, as DNA: TGTGCTAGTGGTTTGGGCCTGAGTGGTAGCGATGAGCAGTTCTTC.

The CDR3 DNA follows: TGTGCCATCTCCCTAACTAGCGGTCGCTCCTACGAGCAGTACTTC. Translated: CAISLTSGRSYEQYF. V gene TRBV10-3 combines with J gene TRBJ2-7; TRBD2 matches 8 bases. The CDR3 runs 15 residues. Germline-derived CDR1 and CDR2 are ENHRY and SYGVKD. The ends lost 8 bases at V and 0 bases at J; junction bases unmatched: 9.

V is TRBV9 and J is TRBJ1-1, with 7 positions matching TRBD1. Germline V gene sequence: CDR1 SGDLS, CDR2 YYNGEE. CDR3 length equals 14 residues. The J segment lost 4 bases and the V segment lost 0 bases, leaving 3 bases of the junction unmatched. The CDR3 reads CASSVGQGGTEAFF. In DNA form, the CDR3 reads TGTGCCAGCAGCGTAGGGCAGGGGGGCACTGAAGCTTTCTTT.

This clone was recorded once. This chain uses TRBV19 with TRBJ2-7; 8 positions agree with TRBD1. The V gene's germline CDR1 is LNHDA and CDR2 SQIVND (reference sequence). CDR3 length equals 14 residues. V gave up 5 bases and J gave up 5 bases; unmatched junction bases: 8. The CDR3 DNA is TGTGCCAGTAGTCTCCAACAGGGGGTCCACGAGCAGTACTTC. The encoded protein is CASSLQQGVHEQYF.

The gene calls are TRBV12-5 and TRBJ1-3; TRBD1 might be the D (6 bases). Germline V gene lookup returns CDR1 LGHNT and CDR2 FRNRAP. Trimming shortened V by 4 bases and J by 1 base, and 14 bases separated the two germline ends. The CDR3 runs 16 residues. The CDR3 reads CASGSVTGPSGNTIYF. In DNA form, the CDR3 reads TGTGCTAGTGGTTCGGTGACAGGTCCTTCTGGAAACACCATATATTTT.

The gene calls are TRBV7-3 and TRBJ2-5; D may correspond to TRBD1 or TRBD2 (5 bases each). V lost 8 bases, J lost 2 bases, and 12 bases lay in between. CDR3 length: 13 amino acids. The V gene's germline CDR1 is SGHTA and CDR2 FQGTGA. The CDR3 here is CASALGVQETQYF. Here the CDR3 DNA reads TGTGCCAGCGCGCTGGGGGTACAAGAGACCCAGTACTTC.

The chain is built from TRBV5-1 and TRBJ1-2; D is ambiguous. CDR1 and CDR2 from the germline V gene are SGHRS and YFSETQ. Trimming took off 0 bases at V and 4 bases at J, with 7 bases between the two ends. The length of the CDR3 is 13 residues. CDR3: CASSLATTYGYTF. CDR3 bases: TGCGCCAGCAGCTTGGCTACTACCTATGGCTACACCTTC.

V gene TRBV12-5 combines with J gene TRBJ1-1, with D possibly being TRBD1 (5 bases). This CDR3 contains 13 residues. Deletions cut 3 bases from V and 5 bases from J, with 10 bases between. Germline CDR1 LGHNT, CDR2 FRNRAP. The CDR3: CASGFRERTEAFF. The CDR3 DNA follows: TGTGCTAGTGGTTTCAGGGAGAGGACTGAAGCTTTCTTT.

The chain recombines TRBV5-1 with TRBJ1-4; D uncertain. The CDR3 is 14 amino acids. Between the trimmed V and J ends, which lost 0 bases and 5 bases, there was a span of 8 bases. Germline V gives CDR1 SGHRS, CDR2 YFSETQ. DNA for the CDR3: TGCGCCAGCAGCTTGGACCTGATAAATGAAAAACTGTTTTTT. This codes for CASSLDLINEKLFF. Full variable domain (missing parts from reference TRBV5-1 and TRBJ1-4): KAGVTQTPRYLIKTRGQQVTLSCSPISGHRSVSWYQQTPGQGLQFLFEYFSETQRNKGNFPGRFSGRQFSNSRSEMNVSTLELGDSALYLCASSLDLINEKLFFGSGTQLSVL.

The chain has TRBV6-5 and TRBJ2-3; D might be TRBD1 (6 bases). This CDR3 is 14 amino acids long. Deletions cut 6 bases from V and 0 bases from J, with 10 bases between. Germline CDR1 is MNHEY and CDR2 is SVGAGI. CDR3 region: CASRPGHSTDTQYF. For the CDR3, the DNA is TGTGCCAGCAGGCCGGGACATAGCACAGATACGCAGTATTTT.

V and J are TRBV2 and TRBJ2-5, with TRBD2 as a possible D gene (6 bases). The ends were cut back, 0 bases at V and 5 bases at J, with 19 bases in the middle. This CDR3 has 17 amino acids. CDR1 is SNHLY, CDR2 FYNNEI, per germline. The CDR3 spells CASSEARGRYTSETQYF. The CDR3 DNA follows: TGTGCCAGCAGTGAAGCTCGAGGGAGGTACACCAGCGAGACCCAGTACTTC.

The chain joins TRBV6-5 to TRBJ1-2; 7 bases map to TRBD1. With 6 bases clipped from V and 6 bases from J, the junction kept 7 bases outside the gene matches. The CDR3 is 13 amino acids. Germline-derived CDR1 and CDR2 are MNHEY and SVGAGI. The CDR3 nucleotides are TGTGCCAGCAGGAGGGACAGCAAGGATGGCTACACCTTC. Amino acids: CASRRDSKDGYTF.

The CDR3 bases are TGTGCCAGCGGCCGGACAGGGAAAGGGACTGAAGCTTTCTTT. This gives the protein CASGRTGKGTEAFF. This chain links TRBV6-1 with TRBJ1-1; 8 positions match TRBD1. Looked up from germline, CDR1 is MNHNS and CDR2 is SASEGT. After removal of 8 bases from V and 5 bases from J, the junction contained 10 bases not matched to a gene. This CDR3 region has 14 residues.

The rearrangement links TRBV2 to TRBJ2-7, with a tentative D call TRBD2 (6 bases). V shed 6 bases and J shed 0 bases, with 21 bases lying between them. Per the germline V gene, CDR1 is SNHLY and CDR2 is FYNNEI. This CDR3 has 17 amino acids. CDR3 DNA: TGTGCCAGCAGCCTTGAAGGGACTTCCAAAAGCTCCTACGAGCAGTACTTC. As protein: CASSLEGTSKSSYEQYF.

This chain uses TRBV15 with TRBJ1-4, with D possibly matching TRBD1 (5 bases). Germline V gene lookup returns CDR1 LNHNV and CDR2 YYDKDF (reference sequence). V was clipped by 4 bases and J by 4 bases, with 16 bases between them. The CDR3 has 16 residues. DNA for the CDR3: TGTGCCACCAGCAAAAGACTGGGACTGGATAATGAAAAACTGTTTTTT. This encodes CATSKRLGLDNEKLFF.

The V call is TRBV28, the J call TRBJ2-7; D is uncertain. The germline V gene has CDR1 MDHEN and CDR2 SYDVKM. This CDR3 spans 16 amino acids. Trimming removed 6 bases from V and 3 bases from J, with 21 bases in between. In DNA form, the CDR3 reads TGTGCCAGCAGGGCCCCTTGGGCCGCCATAAACTACGAGCAGTACTTC. Translating gives CASRAPWAAINYEQYF.

The chain joins TRBV29-1 to TRBJ2-1; D is perhaps TRBD1 (7 bases). Germline loops: CDR1 SQVTM, CDR2 ANQGSEA. This CDR3 contains 11 residues. Trimming shortened V by 6 bases and J by 15 bases, and 18 bases separated the two germline ends. The CDR3 nucleotides are TGCAGCGTCGACAGGGAGGCGGATGCGTTCTTC. This encodes CSVDREADAFF.

This sequence joins TRBV5-1 and TRBJ1-3; D possibly corresponds to TRBD1 (5 bases). Germline V gene sequence: CDR1 SGHRS, CDR2 YFSETQ. V was shortened by 6 bases and J by 2 bases, with 15 bases between the two germline ends. The CDR3 covers 15 residues. CDR3 sequence (DNA): TGCGCCAGCAAGGGAAGGGGCGAAACTGGAAACACCATATATTTT. Its protein product is CASKGRGETGNTIYF.

The J gene is TRBJ2-1, the V gene TRBV5-4; D may be TRBD1 (6 bases). V was pared by 0 bases and J by 6 bases, with 13 bases between. The CDR3 has 15 residues. The germline V gene has CDR1 SGHNT and CDR2 YYREEE (reference sequence). As DNA, the CDR3 is TGTGCCAGCAGCTTGGCCCAGGGGACCGCCAATGAGCAGTTCTTC. Translated, it gives CASSLAQGTANEQFF.

The chain links TRBV5-1 to TRBJ2-1, with unresolved D. Trimming stripped 0 bases from V and 5 bases from J, with 12 bases between. This CDR3 is built from 15 residues. Germline CDR1 is SGHRS and CDR2 is YFSETQ. The CDR3 DNA reads as TGCGCCAGCAGCTTGGCCTTTGGGCGGAACAATGAGCAGTTCTTC. This translates into CASSLAFGRNNEQFF.

The gene calls are TRBV19 and TRBJ1-4; tentative D call: TRBD1 (6 bases). The germline V and J ends were trimmed by 5 bases and 3 bases, with 19 bases remaining between them. Per germline, CDR1 LNHDA and CDR2 SQIVND (reference sequence). CDR3 length: 17 residues. CDR3 protein: CASSSYPTRGPNEKLFF. The CDR3 DNA follows: TGTGCCAGTAGTTCATACCCTACCAGGGGACCTAATGAAAAACTGTTTTTT.

The rearrangement joins TRBV6-5 to TRBJ1-1; D is perhaps TRBD1 (6 bases). The V end lost 6 bases, the J end lost 7 bases, and 12 bases lay between the germline ends. The CDR3 has 12 residues. Germline CDR1 is MNHEY and CDR2 is SVGAGI. The CDR3 spells CASSPTGIEAFF. The CDR3, as DNA: TGTGCCAGCAGCCCGACAGGTATTGAAGCTTTCTTT.